This is a list of T cell receptor beta chains from one sample in a study of CD4 T cell repertoires in COVID-19. TCRdb keeps only in-frame clones here, not all; method: immunoSEQ multiplex PCR. The sample shows tens of thousands of clones, around 86% of them seen only once. This specimen consisted of central memory CD4+ T cells from blood, obtained before the COVID-19 pandemic. These receptors originate from a human donor who had COVID-19. The CDR3 runs from the conserved cysteine through the conserved F or W. A D gene is named only where the DNA matches it firmly. For some rows the clone size is stated as once, few or many, or as a class when expanded; others skip it.

d_gene: .; j_gene: TRBJ2-7; v_gene: TRBV7-8; abundance: .; CDR3aa: CASSLGGPRLYEQYF
d_gene: TRBD2; j_gene: TRBJ2-5; v_gene: TRBV2; abundance: .; CDR3aa: CASSPALGGGQETQYF
d_gene: TRBD1; j_gene: TRBJ1-1; v_gene: TRBV5-6; abundance: once; CDR3aa: CASSLTGGRTEAFF
d_gene: TRBD1; j_gene: .; v_gene: TRBV29-1; abundance: .; CDR3aa: CSVALSGTGGEQYF
d_gene: TRBD2; j_gene: TRBJ2-3; v_gene: TRBV12-5; abundance: .; CDR3aa: CASGGGEGVADTQYF
d_gene: .; j_gene: TRBJ2-1; v_gene: TRBV5-4; abundance: .; CDR3aa: CASSRDSHEQFF
d_gene: TRBD2; j_gene: TRBJ2-3; v_gene: TRBV7-2; abundance: .; CDR3aa: CASSLEPTGRALDTQYF
d_gene: .; j_gene: TRBJ1-1; v_gene: TRBV4-1; abundance: .; CDR3aa: CASSLEIGLTSGAFF
d_gene: .; j_gene: TRBJ2-2; v_gene: TRBV5-1; abundance: .; CDR3aa: CASSPDILANTGELFF
d_gene: TRBD1; j_gene: TRBJ2-7; v_gene: TRBV6-1; abundance: .; CDR3aa: CASSGLGDRGSYEQYF
d_gene: .; j_gene: TRBJ2-7; v_gene: TRBV6-5; abundance: .; CDR3aa: CASSYGTAIGEQYF
d_gene: .; j_gene: TRBJ2-1; v_gene: TRBV5-1; abundance: .; CDR3aa: CASSNGLTGYNEQFF
d_gene: .; j_gene: .; v_gene: TRBV18; abundance: .; CDR3aa: CASSPAGSGSYEQYF
d_gene: TRBD1; j_gene: TRBJ1-5; v_gene: TRBV5-5; abundance: .; CDR3aa: CASSQTGGSQPQHF
d_gene: .; j_gene: TRBJ2-7; v_gene: TRBV25-1; abundance: few; CDR3aa: CASSNMGHSYEQYF
d_gene: .; j_gene: TRBJ1-1; v_gene: TRBV16; abundance: .; CDR3aa: CASSPLSNTEAFF
d_gene: .; j_gene: TRBJ2-7; v_gene: TRBV2; abundance: .; CDR3aa: CASSEVGHSTYEQYF
d_gene: TRBD2; j_gene: TRBJ2-3; v_gene: TRBV25-1; abundance: .; CDR3aa: CAISSGGTDTQYF
d_gene: .; j_gene: TRBJ2-5; v_gene: TRBV2; abundance: .; CDR3aa: CASRREEGETQYF
d_gene: TRBD1; j_gene: TRBJ2-1; v_gene: TRBV6-4; abundance: .; CDR3aa: CASSGGTGQFRGEQFF
d_gene: .; j_gene: TRBJ1-5; v_gene: TRBV5-6; abundance: .; CDR3aa: CASSNIGDYQPQHF
d_gene: .; j_gene: TRBJ2-3; v_gene: TRBV29-1; abundance: .; CDR3aa: CSPSDTQYF
d_gene: TRBD1; j_gene: TRBJ2-7; v_gene: TRBV6-6; abundance: .; CDR3aa: CASSYYPGTGYEQYF
d_gene: TRBD2; j_gene: TRBJ2-1; v_gene: TRBV19; abundance: .; CDR3aa: CASSIGMTSGRSREQFF
d_gene: .; j_gene: TRBJ1-3; v_gene: TRBV5-6; abundance: .; CDR3aa: CASSLGPYSGNTIYF
d_gene: TRBD2; j_gene: TRBJ2-7; v_gene: TRBV6-6; abundance: .; CDR3aa: CASSPAGVRGYEQYF
d_gene: .; j_gene: TRBJ2-2; v_gene: TRBV2; abundance: .; CDR3aa: CASSEASGNTGELFF
d_gene: TRBD2; j_gene: TRBJ2-3; v_gene: TRBV30; abundance: .; CDR3aa: CAWSVGGSFADTQYF
d_gene: .; j_gene: TRBJ2-7; v_gene: TRBV19; abundance: .; CDR3aa: CASRPAGRYEQYF
d_gene: TRBD2; j_gene: TRBJ2-1; v_gene: TRBV5-1; abundance: once; CDR3aa: CASSLKRGGSYNEQFF
d_gene: .; j_gene: TRBJ1-1; v_gene: TRBV19; abundance: .; CDR3aa: CASSMDSLNTEAFF
d_gene: TRBD2; j_gene: TRBJ2-1; v_gene: TRBV25-1; abundance: .; CDR3aa: CASSGSGTIRNEQFF